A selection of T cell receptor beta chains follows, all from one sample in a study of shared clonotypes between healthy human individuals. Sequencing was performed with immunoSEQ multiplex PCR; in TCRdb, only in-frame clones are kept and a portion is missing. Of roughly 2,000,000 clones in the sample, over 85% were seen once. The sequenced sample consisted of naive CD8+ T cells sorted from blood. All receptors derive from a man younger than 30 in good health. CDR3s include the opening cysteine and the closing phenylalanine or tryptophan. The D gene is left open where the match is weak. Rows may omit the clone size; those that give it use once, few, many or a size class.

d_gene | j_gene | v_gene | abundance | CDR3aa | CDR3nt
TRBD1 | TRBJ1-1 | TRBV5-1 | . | CASSYTGGEAFF | TGCGCCAGCAGCTACACAGGGGGGGAAGCTTTCTTT
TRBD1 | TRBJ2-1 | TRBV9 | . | CASSLGQPYNEQFF | TGTGCCAGCAGCTTGGGACAGCCGTACAATGAGCAGTTCTTC
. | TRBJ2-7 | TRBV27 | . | CASSSAIGTYEQYF | TGTGCCAGCAGTTCCGCGATCGGGACCTACGAGCAGTACTTC
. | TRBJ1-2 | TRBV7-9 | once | CASSLAEQGYLYGYTF | TGTGCCAGCAGCTTAGCTGAACAGGGCTACCTCTATGGCTACACCTTC
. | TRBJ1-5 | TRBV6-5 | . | CASSPRTDNQPQHF | TGTGCCAGCAGTCCCCGGACCGATAATCAGCCCCAGCATTTT
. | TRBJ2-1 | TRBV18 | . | CASSPPGTDFQFF | TGTGCCAGCTCACCACCGGGGACGGATTTTCAGTTCTTC
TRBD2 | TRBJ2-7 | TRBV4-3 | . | CASSQWAASGLGEQYF | TGCGCCAGCAGCCAATGGGCCGCTAGCGGTTTGGGCGAGCAGTACTTC
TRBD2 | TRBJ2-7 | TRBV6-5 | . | CASSLGLVGEQYF | TGTGCCAGCAGTCTGGGACTAGTCGGCGAGCAGTACTTC
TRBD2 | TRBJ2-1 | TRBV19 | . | CASTRAGTYNEQFF | TGTGCCTCAACCCGAGCGGGAACCTACAATGAGCAGTTCTTC
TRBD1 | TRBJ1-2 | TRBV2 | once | CASSDWGQGEYGYTF | TGTGCCAGCAGTGACTGGGGACAGGGGGAGTATGGCTACACCTTC
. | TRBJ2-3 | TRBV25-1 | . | CASGAADTQYF | TGTGCCAGCGGTGCAGCTGATACGCAGTATTTT
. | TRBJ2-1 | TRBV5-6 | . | CASSFGAGAYNEQFF | TGTGCCAGCAGCTTCGGGGCAGGGGCCTACAATGAGCAGTTCTTC
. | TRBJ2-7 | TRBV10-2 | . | CASSESPWGGAGEQYF | TGCGCCAGCAGTGAGTCCCCATGGGGGGGGGCCGGAGAGCAGTACTTC
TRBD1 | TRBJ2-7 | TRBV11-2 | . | CASSLLGQGAIYEQYF | TGTGCCAGCAGCTTACTGGGACAGGGGGCAATCTACGAGCAGTACTTC
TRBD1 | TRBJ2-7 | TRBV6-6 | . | CASSSGTGTYEQYF | TGTGCCAGCAGTTCCGGGACAGGCACCTACGAGCAGTACTTC
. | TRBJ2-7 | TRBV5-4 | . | CASSFDSYEQYF | TGTGCCAGCAGCTTTGACAGCTACGAGCAGTACTTC
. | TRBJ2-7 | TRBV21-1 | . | CASSAQGDRGLYEQYF | TGTGCCAGCAGCGCTCAGGGAGACAGGGGACTATACGAGCAGTACTTC